This T cell receptor beta chain was obtained from a study of early T cells in non-severe SARS-CoV-2 infection. Study in general: The authors sequenced bulk RNA from unsorted whole blood, leaving chains unpaired.

Germline-derived CDR1 and CDR2 are DFQATT and SNEGSKA (reference sequence). The CDR3 is 15 amino acids. Trimming took 3 bases from V and 6 from J; bases not matched to a gene: 6. This clonotype has a handful of counts. Unique molecular identifiers tagged individual cDNA molecules. TCRdb reprocessed the 5' RACE reads via MiXCR and lists one record per CDR3 protein. This sample has some 80,000 distinct CDR3 sequences, with 5% found just once. V usage is TRBV20-1 and J usage is TRBJ2-7; 15 positions agree with TRBD2. The sample was whole blood, taken at baseline. The sequence derives from an adult who was a healthcare worker with PCR-confirmed SARS-CoV-2 infection or an uninfected control (not recorded which). CDR3: CSASTGTSGRREQYF. The CDR3 nucleotides read TGCAGTGCTAGTACCGGGACTAGCGGGAGGCGCGAGCAGTACTTC.